The source of this T cell receptor beta chain is a study of graft-versus-host responses after intestinal transplantation. Across the whole study: Multivisceral, liver-intestinal, or isolated intestinal transplants were received by the recipients. Induction with anti-thymocyte globulin, then tacrolimus and steroids for approximately three years, was given to all recipients.

This table comes from immunoSEQ multiplex PCR, and its TCRdb copy is limited to in-frame clones, with some not included. The repertoire holds roughly 62,000 clones, approximately 90% seen once, with under 3% in the top ten. This CDR3 comprises 16 residues. The V end lost 5 bases, the J end lost 1 base, and 16 bases lay between the germline ends. Germline V lookup: CDR1 SEHNR, CDR2 FQNEAQ (reference sequence). General observations from the study: Allografts from individuals with graft-donor T cell macrochimerism displayed high graft-versus-host to host-versus-graft clonal ratios.

This clone was seen once. As yet, its antigen is unknown. This sample comprised PBMCs, obtained roughly 120 days after intestinal transplantation. The chain is built from TRBV7-9 and TRBJ2-3; D is perhaps TRBD1 (6 bases). The receptor's source is a human patient who received an intestinal transplant, so some T cells may come from the graft donor. The CDR3 DNA sequence: TGTGCCAGCAGCCCTCCCGGGGCAGGGGGCACAGATACGCAGTATTTT. Translation gives CASSPPGAGGTDTQYF.